This TCR beta chain was identified in a study of cytomegalovirus exposure and HLA in healthy donors. The germline gives CDR1 SGHTA, CDR2 FQGNSA. The CDR3 runs to 15 residues. Between the trimmed V and J ends, which lost 2 bases and 3 bases, there was a span of 14 bases. 60 Vbeta and 13 Jbeta primers were used in PCR. Clones were read by immunoSEQ multiplex PCR, and TCRdb kept only the in-frame ones, dropping some. This sample has 100,000 to 150,000 clones, with about 76% found just once. Specimen: PBMCs. The chain combines TRBV7-2 with TRBJ2-7, with D tentatively TRBD1 (5 bases). The clonotype originates from a woman aged 55-70 years in good health and CMV-seropositive. The CDR3 region is CASSLQGQLGYEQYF. CDR3 coding DNA: TGTGCCAGCAGCTTACAAGGACAACTGGGCTACGAGCAGTACTTC.